Each of the 22 T cell receptor beta chains below was sequenced from the same sample in a study of blood T cells in healthy people across ages. With a J-beta primer mix and a sample-barcoded 5' primer, a second PCR ran roughly 7 to 11 cycles. One entry per CDR3 protein results from TCRdb running MiXCR on the 5' RACE reads. The sample has 750,000 to 1,000,000 distinct CDR3 sequences, approximately 32% seen once. These data also formed part of another study, on T cells of mothers and their children.

The sample consisted of blood. The source is a middle-aged woman in good health.

V is TRBV7-9 and J is TRBJ2-7, with 7 positions matching TRBD1. The CDR3 has 14 amino acids. In germline, CDR1 is SEHNR, CDR2 FQNEAQ (reference sequence). The V gene end was trimmed by 5 bases and the J gene end by 3 bases; junction bases not matched to a gene: 7. CDR3 sequence: CASSPTGANYEQYF. In DNA form, the CDR3 reads TGTGCCAGCAGCCCAACAGGGGCCAACTACGAGCAGTACTTC.

In regard to this clonotype: A much larger clone is a single base away; this may be a read error. The chain has TRBV27 and TRBJ2-5, with D possibly being TRBD1 or TRBD2 (5 bases each). The germline CDR1 and CDR2 sequences are MNHEY and SMNVEV (reference sequence). The CDR3 is 14 amino acids. The V gene lost 2 bases and the J gene lost 5 bases, with 12 bases spanning the gap. The DNA for the CDR3 is TGTGCCAGCAGTTTACTCGGGGACCGGGAGACCCAGTACTTC. Its protein is CASSLLGDRETQYF.

This clonotype was counted only a few times. The chain joins TRBV7-9 to TRBJ2-1; D is uncertain. This CDR3 is built from 11 residues. Germline V gene sequence: CDR1 SEHNR, CDR2 FQNEAQ (reference sequence). Trimming removed 5 bases at V and 8 bases at J, with 7 bases between. The CDR3 nucleotides read TGTGCCAGCAGCATGTGGGATGAGCAGTTCTTC. Its translation: CASSMWDEQFF.

This clonotype was detected a few times. V usage is TRBV10-3 and J usage is TRBJ2-7; 7 nucleotides line up with TRBD1. The germline gives CDR1 ENHRY, CDR2 SYGVKD. This CDR3 is built from 15 residues. V lost 2 bases, J lost 3 bases, and 7 bases stayed unmatched. The CDR3 sequence: CAISETGHRGYEQYF. CDR3 in DNA: TGTGCCATCAGTGAGACTGGACACAGGGGCTACGAGCAGTACTTC.

The chain uses TRBV4-3 and TRBJ1-6; possible D gene TRBD1, 6 bases. The V end was cut by 0 bases, the J end by 6 bases, with 12 bases between. This CDR3 is 16 amino acids long. The germline gives CDR1 LGHNA, CDR2 YSLEER. This chain's CDR3 is CASSQDQGSGNSPLHF. CDR3 sequence (DNA): TGCGCCAGCAGCCAAGATCAGGGGTCGGGTAATTCACCCCTCCACTTT.

The chain joins TRBV6-5 to TRBJ2-7; 8 nucleotides match TRBD2. J was trimmed by 7 bases and V by 6 bases; bases with no gene match: 17. Germline V gives CDR1 MNHEY, CDR2 SVGAGI. The CDR3 totals 16 residues. The CDR3 region is CASSRDSGGGHNEQYF. The CDR3 nucleotides read TGTGCCAGCAGCCGCGACTCCGGGGGGGGACACAATGAGCAGTACTTC.

This clonotype was seen once. J is TRBJ1-1 and V is TRBV6-1, with a weak D call TRBD1 (6 bases). CDR1 and CDR2 from the germline V gene are MNHNS and SASEGT. The CDR3 covers 13 residues. V shed 7 bases and J shed 3 bases, with 12 bases lying between them. The CDR3 here is CASTKDRYTEAFF. The CDR3, as DNA: TGTGCCAGCACCAAGGACAGATACACTGAAGCTTTCTTT.

This clonotype was observed at least ten times. The chain links TRBV2 to TRBJ2-7; D is unresolved. CDR1 and CDR2 from the germline V gene are SNHLY and FYNNEI. The CDR3 length is 12 residues. V was pared by 7 bases and J by 2 bases, with 9 bases between. DNA for the CDR3: TGTGCCAGCAATCCGGAAACCTACGAGCAGTACTTC. Its translation is CASNPETYEQYF.

The rearrangement links TRBV12-3 or TRBV12-4 to TRBJ2-3; D call uncertain. The CDR3 has 11 amino acids. Trimming removed 7 bases from V and 3 bases from J, with 5 bases in between. The CDR3 loop reads CASMLTDTQYF. Written as DNA, the CDR3 is TGTGCCAGCATGTTGACAGATACGCAGTATTTT.

In the case of this clonotype: A read error may produce the germline difference seen at one junction end. The J gene is TRBJ2-1, the V gene TRBV20-1; D is perhaps TRBD2 (7 bases). The CDR3 length is 15 residues. Germline V gene lookup returns CDR1 DFQATT and CDR2 SNEGSKA (reference sequence). The CDR3 DNA reads as TGCAGTGCTAGTTTGTCGCGGGGGCATTACAATGAGCGGTTCTTC. It specifies CSASLSRGHYNERFF.

In this sample, this clonotype turned up a few times. The genes are TRBV6-6 and TRBJ2-5; TRBD2 might be the D (6 bases). Deletions cut 5 bases from V and 4 bases from J, with 11 bases between. The length of the CDR3 is 13 residues. Germline values: CDR1 MNHNY, CDR2 SVGAGI (reference sequence). This CDR3 reads CASSTHGGETQYF. DNA for the CDR3: TGTGCCAGCAGTACCCACGGGGGAGAGACCCAGTACTTC.

At least ten counts were recorded for this clonotype. The chain links TRBV20-1 to TRBJ1-1; the D is unclear. The germline V gene encodes CDR1 DFQATT and CDR2 SNEGSKA (reference sequence). The germline V and J ends were trimmed by 4 bases and 0 bases, with 3 bases remaining between them. This CDR3 contains 11 residues. CDR3 coding DNA: TGCAGTGCTAAGGTGAACACTGAAGCTTTCTTT. Amino acid sequence: CSAKVNTEAFF.

This clonotype was found a few times. The genes are TRBV6-1 and TRBJ2-3, with D perhaps TRBD2 (5 bases). CDR1 is MNHNS, CDR2 SASEGT, per germline. The CDR3 runs 14 residues. Trimming shortened V by 2 bases and J by 3 bases, and 9 bases separated the two germline ends. CDR3 DNA sequence: TGTGCCAGCAGTGAAATTCGGAGGACAGATACGCAGTATTTT. It is translated as CASSEIRRTDTQYF.

The chain joins TRBV15 to TRBJ1-5; D uncertain. V was pared by 2 bases and J by 0 bases, with 8 bases between. There are 15 residues in the CDR3. The germline gives CDR1 LNHNV, CDR2 YYDKDF (reference sequence). The CDR3 spells CATSRRGNSNQPQHF. The DNA for the CDR3 is TGTGCCACCAGCAGACGGGGAAATAGCAATCAGCCCCAGCATTTT.

This clonotype has more than one count but fewer than ten. This chain joins TRBV4-1 and TRBJ1-6, with TRBD1 matching over 7 bases. The CDR3 length is 16 residues. CDR1 and CDR2 (germline): MGHRA, YSYEKL. Trimming at V came to 7 bases and at J to 11 bases, leaving 17 bases not matched to a gene. CDR3 sequence (DNA): TGCGCCAGCAAACCGGGACAGCCTCTATCGAATCCACCCCTCCACTTT. Amino acids: CASKPGQPLSNPPLHF.

The chain couples TRBV13 to TRBJ2-3, with 13 positions matching TRBD2. The germline gives CDR1 PRHDT, CDR2 FYEKMQ (reference sequence). The trim removed 5 bases at V and 5 bases at J, leaving 7 bases unmatched. This CDR3 is built from 16 residues. CDR3 sequence reads: CASSGWTSGGLDTQYF. CDR3 sequence (DNA): TGTGCCAGCAGCGGATGGACTAGCGGGGGACTAGATACGCAGTATTTT.

This clonotype turned up a few times. The chain links TRBV7-8 to TRBJ2-7; a weak D match, TRBD1 (6 bases). V was cut by 5 bases and J by 3 bases, with 17 bases left in between. This CDR3 comprises 15 residues. Germline V gene lookup returns CDR1 SGHVS and CDR2 FQNEAQ. The CDR3 bases are TGTGCCAGCAGCCCGACAGGTTCCCCCCTCTACGAGCAGTACTTC. Translating it yields CASSPTGSPLYEQYF. The whole variable domain, filled in from reference TRBV7-8 and TRBJ2-7, reads GAGVSQSPRYKVAKRGQDVALRCDPISGHVSLFWYQQALGQGPEFLTYFQNEAQLDKSGLPSDRFFAERPEGSVSTLKIQRTQQEDSAVYLCASSPTGSPLYEQYFGPGTRLTVT.

This clonotype was observed many times. This chain connects TRBV7-2 to TRBJ2-7, with D possibly matching TRBD1 (5 bases). Germline assignment: CDR1 SGHTA and CDR2 FQGNSA. There are 13 residues in the CDR3. V shed 3 bases and J shed 4 bases, with 10 bases lying between them. CDR3 protein: CASSFYAGYEQYF. As DNA, the CDR3 is TGTGCCAGCAGCTTTTATGCAGGGTACGAGCAGTACTTC. The full variable domain, rest sourced from reference TRBV7-2 and TRBJ2-7, is GAGVSQSPSNKVTEKGKDVELRCDPISGHTALYWYRQSLGQGLEFLIYFQGNSAPDKSGLPSDRFSAERTGGSVSTLTIQRTQQEDSAVYLCASSFYAGYEQYFGPGTRLTVT.

This chain connects TRBV12-3 or TRBV12-4 to TRBJ2-7; TRBD1 matches at 8 bases. This CDR3 comprises 13 residues. Trimming cost V 9 bases and J 5 bases; bases outside gene matches: 9. This CDR3 reads CARKDRAGHEQYF. In nucleotides, the CDR3 is TGTGCCAGGAAGGACAGGGCTGGTCACGAGCAGTACTTC.

J is TRBJ1-1 and V is TRBV12-3 or TRBV12-4, with D uncertain. The CDR3 contains 14 residues. Trimming left V 2 bases short and J 6 bases short, with 13 bases between. This CDR3 reads CASSLLVGRAEAFF. CDR3 bases: TGTGCCAGCAGTTTATTAGTCGGGAGGGCTGAAGCTTTCTTT.

The gene calls are TRBV20-1 and TRBJ2-1; no clear D. This CDR3 is 11 amino acids long. Trimming left V 5 bases short and J 10 bases short, with 12 bases between. Germline V gene data show CDR1 as DFQATT and CDR2 as SNEGSKA (reference sequence). The CDR3 reads CSALGIYEQFF. The CDR3 DNA sequence: TGCAGTGCTTTGGGTATCTACGAGCAGTTCTTC.

This clonotype was counted a few times. This CDR3 reads CASSLVGGGQGVNQPQHF. CDR3 nucleotide sequence: TGTGCCAGCAGTTTAGTGGGGGGAGGACAGGGGGTGAACCAGCCCCAGCATTTT. V is TRBV12-3 or TRBV12-4 and J is TRBJ1-5; 10 nucleotides align to TRBD1. The length of the CDR3 is 18 residues. V shed 1 base and J 7 bases; nucleotides not matched to a gene: 13.